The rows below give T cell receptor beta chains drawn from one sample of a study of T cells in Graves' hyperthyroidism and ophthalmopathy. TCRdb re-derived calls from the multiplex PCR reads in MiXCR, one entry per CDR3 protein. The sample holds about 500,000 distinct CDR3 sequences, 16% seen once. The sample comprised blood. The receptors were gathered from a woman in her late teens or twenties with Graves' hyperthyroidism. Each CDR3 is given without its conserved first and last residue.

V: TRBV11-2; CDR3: ASSLVQGHGYT
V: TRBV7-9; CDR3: ASSHGGLAYEQY
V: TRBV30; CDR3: AWSPGIRAYEQY
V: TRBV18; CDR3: ASSPLAAGGQNEQF
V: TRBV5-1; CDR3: ASSLASNTDTQY
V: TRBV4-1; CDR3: ASSPRTDNEKLF
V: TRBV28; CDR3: ASRDREVDEQY
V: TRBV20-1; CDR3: SAPGTSGYEQY
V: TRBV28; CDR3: ASRPWAGTDTQY
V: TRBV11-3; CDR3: ASSSGQGTAPNEKLF
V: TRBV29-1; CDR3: SVRAGGFGELF
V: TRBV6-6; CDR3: ASSYGQEHNGDSYEQY
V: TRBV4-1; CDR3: ASSQVKDRNSYEQY
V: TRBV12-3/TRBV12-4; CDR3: ASRQFLNTGELF
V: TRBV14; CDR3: ASSHLRTKAGLTISGEQF
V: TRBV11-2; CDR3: ASSRRVNYGYT
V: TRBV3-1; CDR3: ASSQMRPRVELF
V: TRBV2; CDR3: AGSEVPLGNEQF
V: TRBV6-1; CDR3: ASSDAPDRGHTGELF
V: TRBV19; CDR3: ASTFGSNTGELF
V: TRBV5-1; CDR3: ASQQGPLYGYT
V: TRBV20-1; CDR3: SAKEGGETQY
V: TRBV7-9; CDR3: ASSPRPGTGAGANVLT
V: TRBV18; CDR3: ASSPSGQANQPQH
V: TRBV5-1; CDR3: ASSLGGQGLVNTEAF
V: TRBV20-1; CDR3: SARRGQGNLDTQY
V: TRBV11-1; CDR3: ASSSYDRDRGLAF
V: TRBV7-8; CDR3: ASSPLGKVYEQY